This T cell receptor (beta chain) was identified during a study of cytomegalovirus exposure and HLA in healthy donors. Study-level findings and limits: Earlier analysis yielded a pattern in which most TCR beta V segments were productive about 87% or about 30% of the time. Both high specificity and high sensitivity reportedly marked the classifier's diagnosis of cytomegalovirus status. Associated with cytomegalovirus, according to the listing, were 170 or so TCR beta chains.

PCR used 60 Vbeta primers and 13 Jbeta primers. Study processing details: In a later analysis, approximately 80 million unique TCR beta chains included roughly 11 million shared by two or more donors. Assay used: immunoSEQ multiplex PCR; TCRdb lists only in-frame clones, some missing. V and J calls and clone size come straight from that table; D and trimming were deduced from the DNA. The table has some 100,000 clones, 74% seen once; the top ten hold under 14%. Notes on this clone: Its antigen is unknown. This same CDR3 is encoded by further DNA sequences in the sample.

Germline assignment: CDR1 MNHEY and CDR2 SVGAGI. The CDR3 consists of 14 residues. V lost 0 bases and J lost 2; bases outside the gene matches: 0. The rearrangement uses TRBV6-5 and TRBJ1-2; 7 bases match TRBD1. The sample consisted of PBMCs. The receptor was derived from a woman aged 45-59 years in good health and CMV-seropositive. The CDR3 region has the DNA TGTGCCAGCAGTTACTCGACAGGGAACTATGGCTACACCTTC. The encoded protein is CASSYSTGNYGYTF.